The 6 T cell receptor beta chains in this list originate from one sample, sequenced in a study of shared clonotypes between healthy human individuals. Terminally differentiated effector memory CD45RA+ cells were left out of the naive CD8 fraction, which was CD45RO-negative and positively selected for CCR7. TCRdb's copy holds only in-frame clones and misses some; the assay was immunoSEQ multiplex PCR. The sample lists around 600,000 clones; 95% were seen once. The sequencing sample was made of naive CD8+ T cells sorted from blood. The receptors stem from a young woman in good health.

The chain recombines TRBV13 with TRBJ2-3; 11 positions match TRBD2. With V trimmed by 5 bases and J by 0 bases, 10 bases remained unmatched. This CDR3 is 18 amino acids long. Germline CDR1 is PRHDT and CDR2 is FYEKMQ (reference sequence). CDR3 sequence (DNA): TGTGCCAGCAGCGCGGGACTAGCGGAAACTTCTAGCACAGATACGCAGTATTTT. Its protein is CASSAGLAETSSTDTQYF.

The DNA of the CDR3 is TGTGCCAGCAGCCGGGGGACAGGGGTCCACGAGCAGTACTTC. This translates into CASSRGTGVHEQYF. The chain combines TRBV7-9 with TRBJ2-7; 10 bases align to TRBD1. The CDR3 is 14 amino acids. CDR1 and CDR2 (germline): SEHNR, FQNEAQ (reference sequence). V was pared by 5 bases and J by 5 bases, with 6 bases of the junction left unmatched.

The V call is TRBV7-9, the J call TRBJ2-3, with D hard to call. Between the trimmed V and J ends, which lost 6 bases and 5 bases, there was a span of 9 bases. Per the germline V gene, CDR1 is SEHNR and CDR2 is FQNEAQ (reference sequence). This CDR3 spans 12 amino acids. Here the CDR3 reads CASSSLLDTQYF. DNA for the CDR3: TGTGCCAGCAGTTCCCTGCTAGATACGCAGTATTTT.

The V and J genes are TRBV28 and TRBJ2-1; 14 bases align to TRBD2. Germline lookup yields CDR1 MDHEN and CDR2 SYDVKM. CDR3 length: 14 amino acids. V lost 6 bases and J lost 9; bases outside the gene matches: 4. The DNA for the CDR3 is TGTGCCAGCAGCTATGGGACTAGCGGGAGTGAGCAGTTCTTC. The encoded protein is CASSYGTSGSEQFF.

This chain links TRBV21-1 with TRBJ1-1; whether TRBD1, the table's D call, matches the DNA was not checked. TRBV21-1 is an annotated pseudogene. The CDR3 is 14 amino acids. The CDR3 loop reads CASNTRGRDTEAFF. CDR3 nucleotide sequence: TGTGCCAGCAACACCAGGGGGCGGGACACTGAAGCTTTCTTT.

The chain has TRBV2 and TRBJ2-3; 9 bases map to TRBD2. V shed 6 bases, J shed 3 bases, and the junction held 7 bases outside the gene matches. The CDR3 sequence is 15 residues long. Per the germline V gene, CDR1 is SNHLY and CDR2 is FYNNEI. CDR3 DNA: TGTGCCAGCAGGTCTGTAGCGGGAGAGACAGATACGCAGTATTTT. Amino acids: CASRSVAGETDTQYF.